This TCR beta chain was recovered during a study of T cell responses to AZD1222 COVID-19 vaccine. Turning to the study itself: Second-dose intervals of approximately 4 or approximately 12 weeks were pooled. General study points: Regions 160-218 and 743-854 held dominance among vaccine-associated CD4 TCRs, which spanned spike. Reportedly, nearly half the spike-specific TCRs target unmutated variant regions.

On this clone itself: Its specificity is not known.

TCRdb keeps only in-frame clones here, not all; method: immunoSEQ multiplex PCR. The sample consists of about 130,000 clones, roughly 90% of them appearing once. The CDR3 loop spans 11 amino acids. CDR1 and CDR2 (germline): GTSNPN, SVGIG (reference sequence). The V gene lost 0 bases and the J gene lost 7 bases, with 3 bases spanning the gap. This specimen was peripheral blood, taken on day 0 of AZD1222 vaccination. J is TRBJ1-4 and V is TRBV30, with D hard to call. The source of this sequence is an adult in good health. CDR3 protein: CAWSVSEKLFF. The CDR3 nucleotides read TGTGCCTGGAGTGTAAGTGAAAAACTGTTTTTT.